This T cell receptor (beta chain) was identified in a study of beta chain features in type 1 diabetes (dated by TCRdb to the late 2010s). Study-wide context: Mean age, gender distribution, total cell number and subset yield were not different between patients and healthy donors. A total of roughly 98,000,000 sorted cells were examined across all samples, and a strong correlation was observed between cell number per subset and RNA yield. The study compared the TCRB repertoires of sorted circulating CD4+ T cell subsets in recently diagnosed type 1 diabetes patients with those in matched healthy donors. Regulatory and stem cell-like memory subsets were isolated from only 8 patients and 8 healthy donors, whereas naive and central memory subsets came from all 28 donors. Findings and caveats that apply to the study as a whole: In all four CD4+ subsets, TCRB CDR3 length was moderately but significantly shorter in type 1 diabetes patients. PCR might favor shorter templates, but patient and control samples were amplified and corrected together, so any skew would affect both groups equally. Because cDNA was sequenced instead of genomic DNA, highly expressing activated cells could be over-represented, though the groups showed no difference in activation or CD3 levels. Only small numbers of individuals were included in the HLA sub-analyses, which left unresolved whether HLA type had any influence on TCRB rearrangement. At VDJ recombination sites, type 1 diabetes patients had fewer insertions and more deleted nucleotides, which implies abnormalities in thymic rearrangement. Naive, central memory and regulatory TCRB repertoires appeared to be more alike among patients than among healthy donors.

Regarding this clone: No antigen is known for it. No base quality information exists; no much larger clone differs at one position.

The High Capacity cDNA Reverse Transcription Kit was used to reverse transcribe all of the isolated RNA, meaning that expressed TCRB transcripts were what got sequenced. Deep immunoSEQ sequencing was performed on naive, central memory and regulatory T cell samples, with an average of approximately 4 million total reads per sample. Sorted cells were lysed in RLT buffer, and RNA was extracted using DNase-treated RNeasy Micro or Mini kits according to cell number. To prevent cross-contamination, every cell subset was processed on its own, while patient and healthy donor samples were processed together. The immunoSEQ multiplex PCR was used to amplify TCRB sequences from cDNA, generating 87-bp fragments that spanned the CDR3 region. Sequencing of the amplicons was done on the Illumina HiSeq platform. The study's own analysis went as follows. Synthetic template baselines were used to correct PCR bias computationally, reads within Hamming distance 2 were collapsed together, and singletons that could not be merged were discarded. Reads were aligned to IMGT to assign V, D and J genes, CDR3 length, and insertions or deletions at six rearrangement sites. Within each subset, clonotype counts were normalized to the number of sorted cells before true diversity and Gini coefficients were calculated with the tcR R package. The overlap coefficient, calculated on TCRB nucleotide sequences, was used to quantify repertoire sharing. Out-of-frame TCRB sequences from naive cells were analyzed as a proxy for the pre-selection repertoire. This is the immuneACCESS table as TCRdb keeps it, with only in-frame sequences that have V and J called. A part of the clones is gone; compared with another copy, unresolved V genes explain less than half, and the rest is unexplained. V and J calls and clone size come straight from that table; D and trimming were deduced from the DNA. This sample holds hundreds of thousands of clones; around 30% were observed only once. The ten largest clones add up to around 0.065% of the sample.

V and J are truncated by 5 bases and 2 bases respectively, leaving an intervening sequence of 6 bases. From the cysteine through the phenylalanine, the CDR3 covers 12 amino acids. Solely the CDR3 DNA is kept, with 36 bases framed from the first base. CDR1 and CDR2 were assigned from the germline V gene as SGHTA and FQGNSA. A single peripheral blood draw of approximately 0.11 L on average was collected from each donor into heparinised tubes. A BD FACSAria II was used to sort naive, central memory, regulatory and stem cell-like memory CD4+ T cells with a panel that included CD45RO, CCR7, CD25, CD127, CD95 and CD27. A purity above 98% was achieved for all sorted populations. PBMCs were isolated immediately by Lymphoprep density gradient centrifugation and stained directly without culture. So that batch effects would be minimized, each experiment stained and sorted samples in pairs, pairing one healthy donor with one patient.

This clonotype was obtained from a man aged 18 to 29 in good health. The chain is assembled from TRBV7-2 and TRBJ2-5; the D gene is not confidently resolved. Sequencing used naive CD4+ T cells from blood. Per the publication, the cell subset or site label means: true naive CD4+ T cells. CDR3 loop: CASSLLQETQYF. The sequenced DNA is TGTGCCAGCAGCCTTCTTCAAGAGACCCAGTACTTC.